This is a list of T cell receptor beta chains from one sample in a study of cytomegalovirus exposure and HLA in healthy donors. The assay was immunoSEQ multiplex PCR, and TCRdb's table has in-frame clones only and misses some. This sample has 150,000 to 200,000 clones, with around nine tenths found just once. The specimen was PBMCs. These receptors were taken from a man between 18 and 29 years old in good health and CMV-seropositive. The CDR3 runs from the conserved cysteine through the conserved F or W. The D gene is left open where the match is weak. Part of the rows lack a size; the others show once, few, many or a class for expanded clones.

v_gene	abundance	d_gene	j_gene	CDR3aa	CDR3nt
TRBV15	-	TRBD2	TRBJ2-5	CATSRDPGLAGTQETQYF	TGTGCCACCAGCAGAGATCCCGGACTAGCGGGGACTCAAGAGACCCAGTACTTC
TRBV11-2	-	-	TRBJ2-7	CASSLYYSYEQYF	TGTGCCAGCAGCTTATACTACTCCTACGAGCAGTACTTC
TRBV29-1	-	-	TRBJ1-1	CSVDGRDTEAFF	TGCAGCGTTGATGGGCGCGACACTGAAGCTTTCTTT
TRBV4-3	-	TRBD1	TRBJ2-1	CASSQGTGYNEQFF	TGCGCCAGCAGCCAGGGGACAGGGTACAATGAGCAGTTCTTC
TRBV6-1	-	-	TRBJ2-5	CATQLFLAETQYF	TGTGCCACCCAGTTATTCCTAGCTGAGACCCAGTACTTC
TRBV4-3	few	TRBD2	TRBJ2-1	CASSQESGGYYNEQFF	TGCGCCAGCAGCCAAGAGAGCGGGGGATACTACAATGAGCAGTTCTTC
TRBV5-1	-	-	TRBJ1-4	CASSLALSGLVANEKLFF	TGCGCCAGCAGCTTGGCCTTGTCAGGGCTCGTGGCTAATGAAAAACTGTTTTTT
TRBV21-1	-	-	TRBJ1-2	CARWTGWKGYTF	TGTGCCAGGTGGACAGGCTGGAAAGGCTACACCTTC
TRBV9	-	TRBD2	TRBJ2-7	CARQLAGSYEQYF	TGTGCCAGACAACTAGCGGGGTCCTACGAGCAGTACTTC
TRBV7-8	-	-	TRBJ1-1	CASSLEQNTEAFF	TGTGCCAGCAGCTTAGAGCAGAACACTGAAGCTTTCTTT
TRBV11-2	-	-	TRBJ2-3	CASIDAGSSTDTQYF	TGTGCCAGCATCGATGCAGGGTCTAGCACAGATACGCAGTATTTT
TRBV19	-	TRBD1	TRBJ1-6	CASSPRDRSSYNSPLHF	TGTGCCAGTAGTCCACGGGACAGGAGCTCCTATAATTCACCCCTCCACTTT
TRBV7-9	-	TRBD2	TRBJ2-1	CASSLELAGANEQFF	TGTGCCAGCAGCTTAGAGCTAGCGGGGGCTAATGAGCAGTTCTTC
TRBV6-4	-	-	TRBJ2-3	CASSDSLGRGTDTQYF	TGTGCCAGCAGTGACTCGCTGGGGAGAGGCACAGATACGCAGTATTTT
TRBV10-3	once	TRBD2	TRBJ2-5	CAVIPGLGGETQYF	TGTGCCGTTATACCGGGACTAGGGGGGGAGACCCAGTACTTC
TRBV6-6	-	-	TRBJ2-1	CASRWNQGHNEQFF	TGTGCCAGCCGATGGAACCAGGGGCACAATGAGCAGTTCTTC
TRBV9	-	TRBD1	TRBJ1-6	CASSERQGGGSPLHF	TGTGCCAGCAGCGAGAGACAGGGGGGAGGTTCACCCCTCCACTTT
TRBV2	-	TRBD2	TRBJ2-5	CASRHRTSGGAGETQYF	TGTGCCAGCAGACACAGGACTAGCGGGGGGGCGGGGGAGACCCAGTACTTC
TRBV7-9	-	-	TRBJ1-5	CASSFDRLPGQPQHF	TGTGCCAGCAGCTTTGACCGGCTCCCGGGGCAGCCCCAGCATTTT
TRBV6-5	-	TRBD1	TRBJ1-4	CASSGQGKLFF	TGTGCCAGCAGCGGACAGGGGAAACTGTTTTTT
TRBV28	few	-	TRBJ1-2	CASTAVSYGYTF	TGTGCCAGCACGGCGGTTTCATATGGCTACACCTTC
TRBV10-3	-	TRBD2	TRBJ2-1	CAIRAGGPYNEQFF	TGTGCCATCAGAGCGGGAGGGCCCTACAATGAGCAGTTCTTC
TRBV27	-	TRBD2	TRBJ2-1	CASTRNWGTSGRIYNEQFF	TGTGCCAGCACTCGAAACTGGGGGACTAGCGGGAGGATCTACAATGAGCAGTTCTTC
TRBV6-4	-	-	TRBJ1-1	CASSQGLSTEAFF	TGTGCCAGCAGTCAGGGATTGAGCACTGAAGCTTTCTTT
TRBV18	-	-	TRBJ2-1	CASSPTGHNEQFF	TGTGCCAGCTCACCAACAGGGCACAATGAGCAGTTCTTC
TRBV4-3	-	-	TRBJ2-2	CASSQQLADHYTGELFF	TGCGCCAGCAGCCAACAACTAGCCGACCACTACACCGGGGAGCTGTTTTTT
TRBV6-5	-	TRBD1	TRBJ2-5	CASSLQGPSTAAHF	TGTGCCAGCAGTTTACAGGGGCCATCCACAGCCGCGCACTTC
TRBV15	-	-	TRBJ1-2	CATSSPGDYGYTF	TGTGCCACCAGCAGCCCCGGGGACTATGGCTACACCTTC
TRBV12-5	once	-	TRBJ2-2	CASGFGAPNTGELFF	TGTGCTAGTGGTTTTGGGGCCCCGAACACCGGGGAGCTGTTTTTT
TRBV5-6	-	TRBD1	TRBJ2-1	CASSPGTEAYNEQFF	TGTGCCAGCAGCCCGGGGACAGAGGCCTACAATGAGCAGTTCTTC
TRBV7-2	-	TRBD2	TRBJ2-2	CASSTGLAYLGELFF	TGTGCCAGCAGCACTGGACTAGCGTACCTTGGGGAGCTGTTTTTT
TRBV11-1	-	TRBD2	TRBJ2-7	CASSFAAGEAGEQYF	TGTGCCAGCAGTTTCGCAGCGGGAGAGGCGGGAGAGCAGTACTTC
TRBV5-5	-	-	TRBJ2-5	CASSFSEETQYF	TGTGCCAGCAGCTTCTCGGAGGAGACCCAGTACTTC
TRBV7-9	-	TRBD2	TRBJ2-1	CASSHGGLAGVIYEQFF	TGTGCCAGCAGCCATGGGGGACTAGCGGGAGTTATTTATGAGCAGTTCTTC
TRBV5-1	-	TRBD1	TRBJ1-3	CASSPTGAGNTIYF	TGCGCCAGCAGCCCGACAGGGGCTGGAAACACCATATATTTT
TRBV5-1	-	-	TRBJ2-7	CASRAGFPNYEQYF	TGCGCCAGCAGAGCAGGTTTCCCAAACTACGAGCAGTACTTC
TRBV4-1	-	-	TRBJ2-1	CASSQEVGYREFF	TGCGCCAGCAGCCAAGAAGTGGGGTACAGGGAGTTCTTC
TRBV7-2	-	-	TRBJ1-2	CASSPHAGQGYTF	TGTGCCAGCAGCCCTCACGCGGGCCAAGGCTACACCTTC
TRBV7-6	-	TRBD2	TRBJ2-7	CASSPGTSGGGYEQYF	TGTGCCAGCAGCCCCGGGACTAGCGGGGGAGGCTACGAGCAGTACTTC
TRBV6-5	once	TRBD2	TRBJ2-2	CASSYGGGTGELFF	TGTGCCAGCAGTTACGGGGGGGGCACCGGGGAGCTGTTTTTT
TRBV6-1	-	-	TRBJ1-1	CASLSGNTEAFF	TGTGCCAGCTTGTCGGGGAATACTGAAGCTTTCTTT